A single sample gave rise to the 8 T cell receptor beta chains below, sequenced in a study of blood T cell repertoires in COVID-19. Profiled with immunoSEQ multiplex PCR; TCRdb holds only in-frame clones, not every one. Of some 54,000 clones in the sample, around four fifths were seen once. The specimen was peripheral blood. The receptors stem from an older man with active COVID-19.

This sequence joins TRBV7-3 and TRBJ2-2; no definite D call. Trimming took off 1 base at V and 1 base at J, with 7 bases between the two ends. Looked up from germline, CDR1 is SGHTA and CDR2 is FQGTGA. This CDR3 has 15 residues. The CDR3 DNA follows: TGTGCCAGCAGCTTAATGGGCAGGAACACCGGGGAGCTGTTTTTT. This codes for CASSLMGRNTGELFF.

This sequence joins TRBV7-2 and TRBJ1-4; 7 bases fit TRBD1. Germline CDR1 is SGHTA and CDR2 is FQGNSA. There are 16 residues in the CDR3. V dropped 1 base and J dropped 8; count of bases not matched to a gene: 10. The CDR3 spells CASSLDGGTVQEKLFF. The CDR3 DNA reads TGTGCCAGCAGCTTAGACGGCGGGACAGTCCAGGAAAAACTGTTTTTT. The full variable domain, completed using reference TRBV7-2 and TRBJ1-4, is GAGVSQSPSNKVTEKGKDVELRCDPISGHTALYWYRQSLGQGLEFLIYFQGNSAPDKSGLPSDRFSAERTGGSVSTLTIQRTQQEDSAVYLCASSLDGGTVQEKLFFGSGTQLSVL.

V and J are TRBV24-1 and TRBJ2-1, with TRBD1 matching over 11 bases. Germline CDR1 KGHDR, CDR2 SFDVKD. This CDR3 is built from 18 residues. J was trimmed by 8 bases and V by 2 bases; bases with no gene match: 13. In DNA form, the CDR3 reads TGTGCCACCAGTGATTCTGACGGGCCGGGACAGGGGGTCCATGAGCAGTTCTTC. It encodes CATSDSDGPGQGVHEQFF.

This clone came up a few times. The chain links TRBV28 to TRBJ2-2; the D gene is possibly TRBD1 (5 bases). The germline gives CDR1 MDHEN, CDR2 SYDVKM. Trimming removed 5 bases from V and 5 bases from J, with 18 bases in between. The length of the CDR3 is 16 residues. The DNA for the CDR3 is TGTGCCAGCAGTCCCTTCGCAGGGTTTATGACCGGGGAGCTGTTTTTT. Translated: CASSPFAGFMTGELFF.

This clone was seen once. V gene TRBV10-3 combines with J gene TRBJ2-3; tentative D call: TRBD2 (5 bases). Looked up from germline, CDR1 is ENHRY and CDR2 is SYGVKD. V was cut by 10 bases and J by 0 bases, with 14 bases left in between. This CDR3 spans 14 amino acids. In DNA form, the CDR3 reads TGTGCCACCCATCGGGGTGCGAGCACAGATACGCAGTATTTT. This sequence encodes CATHRGASTDTQYF.

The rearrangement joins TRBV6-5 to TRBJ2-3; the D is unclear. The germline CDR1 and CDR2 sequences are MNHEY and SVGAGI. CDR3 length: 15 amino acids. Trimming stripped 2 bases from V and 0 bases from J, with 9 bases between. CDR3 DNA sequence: TGTGCCAGCAGTTACCGTTTCGGGAGCACAGATACGCAGTATTTT. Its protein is CASSYRFGSTDTQYF.

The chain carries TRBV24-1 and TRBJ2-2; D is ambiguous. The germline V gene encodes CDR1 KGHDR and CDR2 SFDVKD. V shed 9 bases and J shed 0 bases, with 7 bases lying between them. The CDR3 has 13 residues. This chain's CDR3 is CATQRTNTGELFF. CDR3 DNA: TGTGCCACCCAGAGGACGAACACCGGGGAGCTGTTTTTT.

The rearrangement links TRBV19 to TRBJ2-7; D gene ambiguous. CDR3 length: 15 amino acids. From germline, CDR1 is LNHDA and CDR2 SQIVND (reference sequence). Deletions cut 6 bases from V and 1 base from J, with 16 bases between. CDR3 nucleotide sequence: TGTGCCAGTAGGACATATGGGTCCAGTTCCTACGAGCAGTACTTC. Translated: CASRTYGSSSYEQYF.